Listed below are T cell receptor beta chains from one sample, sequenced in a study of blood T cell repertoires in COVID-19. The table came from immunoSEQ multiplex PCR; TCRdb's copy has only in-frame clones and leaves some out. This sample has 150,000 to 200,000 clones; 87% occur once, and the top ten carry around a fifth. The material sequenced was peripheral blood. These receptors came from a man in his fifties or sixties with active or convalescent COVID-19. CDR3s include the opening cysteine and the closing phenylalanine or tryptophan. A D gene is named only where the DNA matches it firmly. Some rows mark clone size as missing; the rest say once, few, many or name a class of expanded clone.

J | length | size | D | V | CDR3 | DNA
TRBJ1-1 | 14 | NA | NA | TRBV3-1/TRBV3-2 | CASSSRGRVQEAFF | TGTGCCAGCAGCTCGAGGGGGAGGGTTCAGGAAGCTTTCTTT
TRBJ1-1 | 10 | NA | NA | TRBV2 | CASSDGEAFF | TGTGCCAGCAGTGACGGTGAAGCTTTCTTT
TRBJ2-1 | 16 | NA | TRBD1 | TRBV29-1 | CSVVGTGEFSYNEQFF | TGCAGCGTCGTAGGAACAGGGGAGTTCTCCTACAATGAGCAGTTCTTC
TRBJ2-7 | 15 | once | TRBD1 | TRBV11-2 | CASSFGRDRGYEQYF | TGTGCCAGCAGCTTTGGGAGGGACAGGGGTTACGAGCAGTACTTC
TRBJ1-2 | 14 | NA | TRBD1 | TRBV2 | CASRGTESNYGYTF | TGTGCCAGCAGGGGGACAGAGTCTAACTATGGCTACACCTTC
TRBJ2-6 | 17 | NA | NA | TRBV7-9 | CASSLGGLGSGANVLTF | TGTGCCAGCAGCTTGGGAGGTTTGGGGTCTGGGGCCAACGTCCTGACTTTC
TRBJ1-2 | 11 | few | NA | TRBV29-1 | CSVDSFYGYTF | TGCAGCGTCGACAGTTTTTATGGCTACACCTTC
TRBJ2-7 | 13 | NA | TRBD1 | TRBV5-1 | CASSQGQEGEQYF | TGCGCCAGCAGCCAGGGACAGGAGGGGGAGCAGTACTTC
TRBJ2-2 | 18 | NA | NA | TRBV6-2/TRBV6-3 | CASSYSRLGVWNTGELFF | TGTGCCAGCAGTTACTCGAGGTTAGGGGTCTGGAACACCGGGGAGCTGTTTTTT
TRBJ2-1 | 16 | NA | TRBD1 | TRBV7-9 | CASSPIPGQGHNEQFF | TGTGCCAGCAGCCCGATACCGGGACAGGGCCACAATGAGCAGTTCTTC
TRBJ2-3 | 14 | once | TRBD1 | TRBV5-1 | CASSFRQGEDTQYF | TGCGCCAGCAGCTTCCGACAGGGGGAGGATACGCAGTATTTT
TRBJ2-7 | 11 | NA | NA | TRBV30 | CAWSRGYEQYF | TGTGCCTGGAGTCGAGGCTACGAGCAGTACTTC
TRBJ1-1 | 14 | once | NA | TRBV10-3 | CATRNRLMNTEAFF | TGTGCCACCCGAAACAGGTTAATGAACACTGAAGCTTTCTTT
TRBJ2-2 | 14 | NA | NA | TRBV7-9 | CASSFGQNTGELFF | TGTGCCAGCAGCTTCGGACAGAACACCGGGGAGCTGTTTTTT
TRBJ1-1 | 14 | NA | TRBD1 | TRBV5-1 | CASRQGAMNTEAFF | TGCGCCAGTCGACAGGGGGCTATGAACACTGAAGCTTTCTTT
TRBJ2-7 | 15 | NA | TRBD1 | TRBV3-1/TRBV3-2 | CASSHSGTGGYEQYF | TGTGCCAGCAGCCACTCCGGGACAGGGGGGTACGAGCAGTACTTC
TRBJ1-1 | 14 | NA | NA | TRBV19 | CASSARQRNTEAFF | TGTGCCAGTAGTGCCCGACAGAGGAACACTGAAGCTTTCTTT
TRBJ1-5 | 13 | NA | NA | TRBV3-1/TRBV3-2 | CASSQNSNQPQHF | TGTGCCAGCAGCCAGAACTCGAATCAGCCCCAGCATTTT
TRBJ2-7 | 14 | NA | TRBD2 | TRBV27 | CASRLAGGVDEQYF | TGTGCCAGCAGGCTAGCGGGGGGCGTCGACGAGCAGTACTTC
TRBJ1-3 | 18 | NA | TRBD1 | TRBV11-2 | CASSLRDRDHETGNTIYF | TGTGCCAGCAGCCTCCGGGACAGGGACCACGAAACTGGAAACACCATATATTTT
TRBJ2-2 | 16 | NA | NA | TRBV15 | CATSREKGFATGELFF | TGTGCCACCAGCAGAGAAAAGGGGTTCGCCACCGGGGAGCTGTTTTTT
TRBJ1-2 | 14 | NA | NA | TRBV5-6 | CASSLQDQPYGYTF | TGTGCCAGCAGCCTACAGGACCAACCCTATGGCTACACCTTC
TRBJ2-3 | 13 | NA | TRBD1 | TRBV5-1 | CASSGQGGDTQYF | TGCGCCAGCTCCGGACAGGGGGGAGATACGCAGTATTTT
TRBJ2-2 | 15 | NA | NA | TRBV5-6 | CASSFEALFTGELFF | TGTGCCAGCAGCTTCGAAGCCTTATTCACCGGGGAGCTGTTTTTT
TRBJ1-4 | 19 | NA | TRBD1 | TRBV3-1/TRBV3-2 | CASSRNVGTGTLVDEKLFF | TGTGCCAGCAGCCGAAATGTTGGGACAGGGACGTTAGTAGATGAAAAACTGTTTTTT
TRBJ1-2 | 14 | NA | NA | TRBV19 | CASSIVGLDYGYTF | TGTGCCAGTAGTATAGTGGGGCTGGACTATGGCTACACCTTC
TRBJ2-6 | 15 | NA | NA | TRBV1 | CTSSQLEAGANVLTF | TGCACCAGCAGCCAACTAGAAGCCGGGGCCAACGTCCTGACTTTC
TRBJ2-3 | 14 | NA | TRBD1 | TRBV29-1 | CSVFRGLITDTQYF | TGCAGCGTTTTCAGGGGGCTAATCACAGATACGCAGTATTTT
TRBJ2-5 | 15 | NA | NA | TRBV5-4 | CASSLEQGGTETQYF | TGTGCCAGCAGCTTGGAACAGGGTGGGACGGAGACCCAGTACTTC
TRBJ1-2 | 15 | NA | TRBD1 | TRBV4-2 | CASSQLDRGDYGYTF | TGTGCCAGCAGCCAGCTAGACAGGGGAGACTATGGCTACACCTTC
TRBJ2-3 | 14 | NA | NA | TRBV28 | CASSLAGGTDTQYF | TGTGCCAGCAGTTTGGCCGGGGGCACAGATACGCAGTATTTT
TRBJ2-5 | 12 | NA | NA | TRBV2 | CASSRGGETQYF | TGTGCCAGCAGCCGAGGAGGGGAGACCCAGTACTTC